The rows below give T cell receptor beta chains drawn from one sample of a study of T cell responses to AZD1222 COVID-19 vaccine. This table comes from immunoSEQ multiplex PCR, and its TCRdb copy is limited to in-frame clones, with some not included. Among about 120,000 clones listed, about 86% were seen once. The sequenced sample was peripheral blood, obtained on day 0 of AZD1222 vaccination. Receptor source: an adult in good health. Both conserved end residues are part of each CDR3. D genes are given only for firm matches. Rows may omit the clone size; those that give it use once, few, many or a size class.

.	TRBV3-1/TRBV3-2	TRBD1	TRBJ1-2	CASSPIPGQKIYGYTF	TGTGCCAGCAGCCCAATTCCGGGACAGAAGATCTATGGCTACACCTTC
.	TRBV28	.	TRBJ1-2	CASSEATGSYGYTF	TGTGCCAGCAGCGAAGCTACAGGCTCCTATGGCTACACCTTC
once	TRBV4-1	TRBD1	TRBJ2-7	CASSLRQGAGEQYF	TGCGCCAGCAGCTTGAGACAGGGGGCGGGCGAGCAGTACTTC
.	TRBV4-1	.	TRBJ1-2	CASSQDQQSYGYTF	TGCGCCAGCAGCCAAGATCAGCAGAGCTATGGCTACACCTTC
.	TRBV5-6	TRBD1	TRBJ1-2	CASSLRAGTVGGYTF	TGTGCCAGCAGCCTGCGGGCTGGGACAGTAGGTGGCTACACCTTC
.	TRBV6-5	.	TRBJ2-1	CASSYFDEQFF	TGTGCCAGCAGTTACTTTGATGAGCAGTTCTTC
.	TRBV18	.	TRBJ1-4	CASSPPLGSPTNEKLFF	TGTGCCAGCTCACCGCCCCTTGGAAGTCCAACTAATGAAAAACTGTTTTTT
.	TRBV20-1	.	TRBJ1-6	CSASPLRSLNSPLHF	TGCAGTGCCAGTCCTCTGCGCAGCCTTAATTCACCCCTCCACTTT
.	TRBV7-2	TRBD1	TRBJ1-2	CASSRQGDYGYTF	TGTGCCAGCAGTCGACAGGGTGACTATGGCTACACCTTC
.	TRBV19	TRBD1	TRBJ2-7	CASSIDRNRGTYEQYF	TGTGCCAGTAGTATAGATCGAAACAGGGGGACCTACGAGCAGTACTTC
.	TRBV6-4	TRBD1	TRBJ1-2	CASSARGTGRAANYGYTF	TGTGCCAGCAGCGCTCGCGGGACAGGGAGGGCGGCTAACTATGGCTACACCTTC
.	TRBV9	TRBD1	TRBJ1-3	CASSVVGTGTVYNTIYF	TGTGCCAGCAGCGTAGTAGGGACAGGGACGGTGTATAACACCATATATTTT
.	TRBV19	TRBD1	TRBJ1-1	CASTPGGNTEAFF	TGTGCCAGTACCCCAGGGGGGAACACTGAAGCTTTCTTT
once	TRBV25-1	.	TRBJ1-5	CASILRDINQPQHF	TGTGCCAGCATTCTCCGGGACATCAATCAGCCCCAGCATTTT
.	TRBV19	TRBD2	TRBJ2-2	CASRAGGPYTGELFF	TGTGCCAGTAGGGCGGGAGGGCCTTACACCGGGGAGCTGTTTTTT
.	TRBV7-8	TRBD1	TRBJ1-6	CASSPRQGRNNSPLHF	TGTGCCAGCAGCCCGCGACAGGGGAGGAATAATTCACCCCTCCACTTT
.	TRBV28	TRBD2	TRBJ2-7	CASSPQGLAGNVYEQYF	TGTGCCAGCAGCCCGCAGGGACTAGCGGGTAACGTCTACGAGCAGTACTTC
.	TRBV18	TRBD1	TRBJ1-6	CASRTGTDSPLHF	TGTGCCAGCCGGACAGGGACGGATTCACCCCTCCACTTT
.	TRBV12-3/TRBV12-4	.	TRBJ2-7	CASVGTDPSEQYF	TGTGCCAGCGTTGGGACCGACCCTTCCGAGCAGTACTTC
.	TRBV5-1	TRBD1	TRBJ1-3	CASSLPTGASGNTIYF	TGCGCCAGCAGCTTGCCGACAGGGGCCTCTGGAAACACCATATATTTT
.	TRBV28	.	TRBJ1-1	CASRNIQGRAEAFF	TGTGCCAGCAGGAACATACAGGGTAGGGCTGAAGCTTTCTTT
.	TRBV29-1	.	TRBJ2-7	CSVALPRQGTYEQYF	TGCAGCGTCGCCCTCCCGCGGCAGGGGACCTACGAGCAGTACTTC
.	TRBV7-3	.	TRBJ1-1	CASSRTGPNTEAFF	TGTGCCAGCAGCAGAACCGGGCCTAACACTGAAGCTTTCTTT
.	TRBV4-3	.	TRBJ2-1	CASSPESGTGYNEQFF	TGCGCCAGCAGCCCCGAATCCGGGACCGGGTACAATGAGCAGTTCTTC
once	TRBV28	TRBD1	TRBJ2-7	CASRGQAPPYEQYF	TGTGCCAGCAGGGGACAGGCACCTCCCTACGAGCAGTACTTC
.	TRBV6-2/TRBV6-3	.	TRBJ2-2	CASSHEGGRTGELFF	TGTGCCAGCAGCCATGAAGGGGGGCGGACCGGGGAGCTGTTTTTT
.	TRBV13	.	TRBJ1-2	CASSPHGDGSYGYTF	TGTGCCAGCAGTCCTCACGGGGACGGGAGCTATGGCTACACCTTC
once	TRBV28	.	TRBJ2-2	CASLGGPGELFF	TGTGCCAGTTTGGGGGGGCCCGGGGAGCTGTTTTTT
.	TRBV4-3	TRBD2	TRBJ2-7	CASSQDTRGGIYEQYF	TGCGCCAGCAGCCAAGATACGCGCGGGGGGATATACGAGCAGTACTTC
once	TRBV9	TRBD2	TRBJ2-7	CASSVGLAGAYEQYF	TGTGCCAGCAGCGTAGGTCTAGCGGGAGCCTACGAGCAGTACTTC
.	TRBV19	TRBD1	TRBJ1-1	CASRDPGQGNTEAFF	TGTGCCAGTAGAGACCCGGGACAGGGGAACACTGAAGCTTTCTTT
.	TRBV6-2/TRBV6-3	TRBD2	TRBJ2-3	CASSYPVAGGPVDTQYF	TGTGCCAGCAGTTATCCCGTCGCGGGAGGGCCAGTAGATACGCAGTATTTT
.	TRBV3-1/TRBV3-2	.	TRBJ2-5	CASSQDPGGLKETQYF	TGTGCCAGCAGCCAAGATCCGGGCGGACTTAAAGAGACCCAGTACTTC
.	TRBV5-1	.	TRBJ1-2	CASSPAGAPSADGYTF	TGCGCCAGCAGCCCAGCCGGGGCACCCTCAGCGGATGGCTACACCTTC
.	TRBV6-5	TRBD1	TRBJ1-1	CASLERQGPGTEAFF	TGTGCCAGCCTTGAACGACAGGGGCCAGGCACTGAAGCTTTCTTT
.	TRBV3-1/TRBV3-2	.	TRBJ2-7	CASSQEESSYEQYF	TGTGCCAGCAGCCAAGAGGAGAGCTCCTACGAGCAGTACTTC
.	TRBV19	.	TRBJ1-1	CASSIGHPRLGAFF	TGTGCCAGTAGTATCGGACATCCCCGGCTAGGAGCTTTCTTT
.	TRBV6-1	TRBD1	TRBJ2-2	CASSEPGGNTGELFF	TGTGCCAGCAGTGAACCAGGGGGTAACACCGGGGAGCTGTTTTTT
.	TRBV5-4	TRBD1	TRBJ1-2	CASRPGQRNGYTF	TGTGCCAGCAGGCCGGGACAGAGAAATGGCTACACCTTC
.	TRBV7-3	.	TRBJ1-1	CASSLGAGPNTEAFF	TGTGCCAGCAGCTTAGGGGCAGGCCCGAACACTGAAGCTTTCTTT
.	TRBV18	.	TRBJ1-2	CASSPPGVGGTYGYTF	TGTGCCAGCTCACCCCCTGGGGTGGGGGGTACCTATGGCTACACCTTC
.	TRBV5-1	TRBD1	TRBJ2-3	CASTQQGLPPTSTDTQYF	TGCGCCAGCACCCAACAGGGGCTTCCTCCAACTAGCACAGATACGCAGTATTTT
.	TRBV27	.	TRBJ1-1	CASSRIVGNTEAFF	TGTGCCAGCAGCCGTATAGTGGGGAACACTGAAGCTTTCTTT
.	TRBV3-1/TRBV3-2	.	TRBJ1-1	CASSQRGGTEAFF	TGTGCCAGCAGCCAACGGGGCGGCACTGAAGCTTTCTTT
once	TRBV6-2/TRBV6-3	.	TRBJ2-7	CASSQHAEQYF	TGTGCCAGCAGTCAACACGCCGAGCAGTACTTC